One sample yielded the 14 T cell receptor beta chains listed below, sequenced in a study of blood T cell repertoires in COVID-19. The method was immunoSEQ multiplex PCR; TCRdb's version includes in-frame clones alone and lacks a portion of them. Seen here are a few hundred thousand clones, around 88% observed once, and the top ten hold roughly 1.1%. Sample: peripheral blood. Source of these receptors: a woman aged 45-65 years with acute or convalescent COVID-19.

The chain employs TRBV7-2 and TRBJ2-1; no reliable D call. V gave up 5 bases and J gave up 7 bases, with 6 bases separating them. The CDR3 is 11 amino acids. CDR1 is SGHTA and CDR2 is FQGNSA in the germline V gene. The CDR3: CASSHSNEQFF. As DNA, the CDR3 is TGTGCCAGCAGCCATAGTAATGAGCAGTTCTTC.

The genes are TRBV9 and TRBJ2-1, with 9 bases that match TRBD2. The germline V gene encodes CDR1 SGDLS and CDR2 YYNGEE. This CDR3 is built from 15 residues. The V segment lost 1 base and the J segment 7 bases; nucleotides outside the gene matches: 6. The CDR3 protein is CASSVRQREANEQFF. CDR3 DNA sequence: TGTGCCAGCAGCGTAAGGCAGCGGGAGGCTAATGAGCAGTTCTTC.

V gene TRBV5-5 combines with J gene TRBJ2-5; D call uncertain. V shed 0 bases and J shed 5 bases, with 17 bases lying between them. Germline V CDR1 and CDR2: SGHKS, YYEKEE (reference sequence). The CDR3 extends over 16 amino acids. CDR3 nucleotides: TGTGCCAGCAGCTTGGCCCCCCACACTCTAGGCGAGACCCAGTACTTC. The encoded protein is CASSLAPHTLGETQYF.

V usage is TRBV7-2 and J usage is TRBJ2-7; 8 nucleotides agree with TRBD2. CDR3 length: 17 amino acids. Germline-derived CDR1 and CDR2 are SGHTA and FQGNSA. Losses at the gene ends were 1 base for V and 0 bases for J; bases not matched to a gene: 8. The CDR3 spells CASSLVGTSGYSYEQYF. The CDR3 DNA reads as TGTGCCAGCAGCTTAGTTGGTACTAGCGGTTACTCCTACGAGCAGTACTTC.

The chain recombines TRBV5-5 with TRBJ2-6; D perhaps matches TRBD1 (7 bases). CDR3 length equals 16 residues. The germline V gene encodes CDR1 SGHKS and CDR2 YYEKEE (reference sequence). The V end lost 4 bases, the J end lost 5 bases, and 16 bases lay between the germline ends. The CDR3 sequence is CASSAGQHLWANVLTF. In DNA form, the CDR3 reads TGTGCCAGCAGCGCGGGACAGCACCTCTGGGCCAACGTCCTGACTTTC.

This clone was recorded once. The rearrangement joins TRBV3-1 (or the pseudogene TRBV3-2) to TRBJ1-2; 7 bases align to TRBD1. The CDR3 covers 14 residues. Trimming cost V 2 bases and J 6 bases; bases outside gene matches: 6. CDR1 is LGHDT and CDR2 is YNNKEL in the germline V gene (reference sequence). The CDR3 nucleotides read TGTGCCAGCAGCCAAATAGACAGGGAGGATGGCTACACCTTC. Its translation is CASSQIDREDGYTF.

The V call is TRBV14, the J call TRBJ2-1, with D perhaps matching TRBD1 (6 bases). In germline, CDR1 is SGHDN, CDR2 FVKESK. The CDR3 totals 12 residues. V lost 2 bases and J 16 bases, leaving 15 bases between the germline ends. In DNA form, the CDR3 reads TGTGCCAGCAGCCAAAGTGCAGGGGCGGAATTCTTC. Protein product: CASSQSAGAEFF.

J is TRBJ2-3 and V is TRBV25-1; maybe TRBD2 (5 bases). From germline, CDR1 is MGHDK and CDR2 SYGVNS. The length of the CDR3 is 15 residues. Trimming removed 2 bases at V and 6 bases at J, with 15 bases between. The CDR3 here is CASSELAGVRDTQYF. DNA for the CDR3: TGTGCCAGCAGTGAACTAGCCGGGGTACGGGATACGCAGTATTTT.

The rearrangement links TRBV12-3 or TRBV12-4 to TRBJ2-3; TRBD1 is a possible D gene (5 bases). The CDR3 is 12 residues long. Trimming took off 5 bases at V and 10 bases at J, with 13 bases between the two ends. The CDR3 nucleotides read TGTGCCAGCAGTCTAAGACAGTCACCGCAGTATTTT. This gives the protein CASSLRQSPQYF.

This chain links TRBV3-1 (or the pseudogene TRBV3-2) with TRBJ2-5; 14 bases are a match to TRBD2. V gave up 4 bases and J gave up 5 bases; unmatched junction bases: 12. CDR1 is LGHDT and CDR2 is YNNKEL in the germline V gene (reference sequence). The CDR3 loop spans 18 amino acids. The CDR3, as DNA: TGTGCCAGCAGCCCCCGCCCGGGACTAGCGGGGGCTTCTGAGACCCAGTACTTC. Encoded protein: CASSPRPGLAGASETQYF.

This clone was observed a single time. The CDR3 loop reads CATSEGSGSSGELFF. Written as DNA, the CDR3 is TGTGCCACCAGTGAGGGTAGCGGGAGTTCCGGGGAGCTGTTTTTT. The chain recombines TRBV24-1 with TRBJ2-2, with 9 nucleotides matching TRBD2. The CDR3 runs 15 residues. Germline V lookup: CDR1 KGHDR, CDR2 SFDVKD. Trimming removed 4 bases from V and 6 bases from J; junction bases left unmatched: 5.

This clone was counted a single time. This chain uses TRBV7-9 with TRBJ1-4; 8 nucleotides line up with TRBD1. In germline, CDR1 is SEHNR, CDR2 FQNEAQ (reference sequence). V was pared by 3 bases and J by 7 bases, with 4 bases of the junction left unmatched. The CDR3 totals 14 residues. CDR3 protein: CASSFGQGGEKLFF. CDR3 nucleotide sequence: TGTGCCAGCAGCTTCGGACAGGGTGGTGAAAAACTGTTTTTT.

The V and J genes are TRBV7-9 and TRBJ2-5; 8 bases match TRBD2. This CDR3 has 16 amino acids. Germline CDR1 is SEHNR and CDR2 is FQNEAQ (reference sequence). Trimming took 2 bases from V and 2 from J; bases not matched to a gene: 7. CDR3 coding DNA: TGTGCCAGCAGCTTAAGAGTACTAGCGGTACAAGAGACCCAGTACTTC. Amino acid sequence: CASSLRVLAVQETQYF.

To note about this clone: Other DNA sequences in the sample encode the same CDR3. The rearrangement links TRBV5-1 to TRBJ2-2; tentatively, D is TRBD1 (6 bases). The CDR3 is made up of 14 amino acids. CDR1 is SGHRS, CDR2 YFSETQ, per germline. V lost 4 bases and J 6 bases, leaving 13 bases between the germline ends. In DNA, the CDR3 is TGCGCCAGCAGCCTGGGGGCAGGGCCCGGGGAGCTGTTTTTT. This gives the protein CASSLGAGPGELFF.